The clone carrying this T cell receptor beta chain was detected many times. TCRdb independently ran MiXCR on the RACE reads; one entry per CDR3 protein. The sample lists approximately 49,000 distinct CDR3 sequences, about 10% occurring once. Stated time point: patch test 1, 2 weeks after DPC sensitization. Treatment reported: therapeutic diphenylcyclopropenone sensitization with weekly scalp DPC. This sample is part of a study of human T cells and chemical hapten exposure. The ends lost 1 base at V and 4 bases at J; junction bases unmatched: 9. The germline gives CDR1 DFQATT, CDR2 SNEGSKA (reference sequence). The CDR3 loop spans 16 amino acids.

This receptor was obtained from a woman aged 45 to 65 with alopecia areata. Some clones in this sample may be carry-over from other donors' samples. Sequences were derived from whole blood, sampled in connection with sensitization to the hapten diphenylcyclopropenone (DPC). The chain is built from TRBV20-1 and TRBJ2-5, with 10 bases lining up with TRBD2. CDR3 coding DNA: TGCAGTGCTAGAGGTCGAGCGGGAGGGAGGTTAGAGACCCAGTACTTC. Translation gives CSARGRAGGRLETQYF.